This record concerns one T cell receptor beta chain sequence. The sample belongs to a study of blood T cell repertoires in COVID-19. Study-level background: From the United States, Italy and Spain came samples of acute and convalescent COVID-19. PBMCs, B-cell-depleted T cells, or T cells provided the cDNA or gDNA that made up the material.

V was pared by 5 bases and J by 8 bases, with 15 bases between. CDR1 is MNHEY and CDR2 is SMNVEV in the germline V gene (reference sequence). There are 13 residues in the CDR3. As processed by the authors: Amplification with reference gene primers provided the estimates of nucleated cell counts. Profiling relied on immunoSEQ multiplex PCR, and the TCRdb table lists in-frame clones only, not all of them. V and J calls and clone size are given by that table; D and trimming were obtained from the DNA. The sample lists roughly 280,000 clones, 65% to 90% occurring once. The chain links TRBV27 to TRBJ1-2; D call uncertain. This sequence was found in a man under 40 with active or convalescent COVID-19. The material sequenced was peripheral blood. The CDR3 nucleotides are TGTGCCAGCAGTGGCTACGGGGAGCAAGGCTACACCTTC. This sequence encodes CASSGYGEQGYTF.